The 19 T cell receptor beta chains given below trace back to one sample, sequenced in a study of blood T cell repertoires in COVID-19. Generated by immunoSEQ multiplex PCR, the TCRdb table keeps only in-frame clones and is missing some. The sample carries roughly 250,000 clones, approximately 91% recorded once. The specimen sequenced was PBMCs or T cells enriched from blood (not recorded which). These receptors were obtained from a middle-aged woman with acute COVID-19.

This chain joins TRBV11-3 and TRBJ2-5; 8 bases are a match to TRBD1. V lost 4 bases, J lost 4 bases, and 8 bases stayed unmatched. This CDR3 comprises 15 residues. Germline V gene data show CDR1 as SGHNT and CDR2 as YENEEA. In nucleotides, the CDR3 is TGTGCCAGCAGCTCCAACAGGGGGAGGATAGAGACCCAGTACTTC. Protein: CASSSNRGRIETQYF.

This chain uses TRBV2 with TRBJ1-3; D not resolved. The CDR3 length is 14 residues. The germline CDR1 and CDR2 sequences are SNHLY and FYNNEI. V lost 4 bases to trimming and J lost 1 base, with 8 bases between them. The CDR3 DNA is TGTGCCAGCAGTGTAGAGGGATCTGGAAACACCATATATTTT. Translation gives CASSVEGSGNTIYF. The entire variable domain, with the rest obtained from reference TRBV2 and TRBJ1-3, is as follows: EPEVTQTPSHQVTQMGQEVILRCVPISNHLYFYWYRQILGQKVEFLVSFYNNEISEKSEIFDDQFSVERPDGSNFTLKIRSTKLEDSAMYFCASSVEGSGNTIYFGEGSWLTVV.

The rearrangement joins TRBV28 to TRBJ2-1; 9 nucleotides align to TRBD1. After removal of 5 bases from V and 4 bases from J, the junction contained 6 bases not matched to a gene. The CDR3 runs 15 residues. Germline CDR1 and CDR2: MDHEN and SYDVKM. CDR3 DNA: TGTGCCAGCAGTCCTGGGACAGGGCTATACAATGAGCAGTTCTTC. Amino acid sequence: CASSPGTGLYNEQFF.

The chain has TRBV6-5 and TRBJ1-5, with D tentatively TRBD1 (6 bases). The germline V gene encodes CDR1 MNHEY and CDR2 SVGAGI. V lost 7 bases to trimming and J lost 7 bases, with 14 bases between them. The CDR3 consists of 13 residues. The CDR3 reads CASTAQGGQPQHF. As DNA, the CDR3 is TGTGCCAGCACCGCACAGGGAGGGCAGCCCCAGCATTTT.

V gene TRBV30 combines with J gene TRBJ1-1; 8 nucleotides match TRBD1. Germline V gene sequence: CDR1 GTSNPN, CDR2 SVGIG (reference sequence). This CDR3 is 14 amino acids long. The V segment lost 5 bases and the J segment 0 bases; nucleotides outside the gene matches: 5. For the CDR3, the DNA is TGTGCCTGGCGACAGGGGAGGGTGAACACTGAAGCTTTCTTT. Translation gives CAWRQGRVNTEAFF.

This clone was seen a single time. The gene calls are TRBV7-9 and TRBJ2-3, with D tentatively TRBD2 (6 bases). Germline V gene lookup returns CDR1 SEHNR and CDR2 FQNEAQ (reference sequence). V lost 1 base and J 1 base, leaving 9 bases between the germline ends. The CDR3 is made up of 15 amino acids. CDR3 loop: CASSLVPSGTDTQYF. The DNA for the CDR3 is TGTGCCAGCAGCTTAGTGCCTAGCGGCACAGATACGCAGTATTTT.

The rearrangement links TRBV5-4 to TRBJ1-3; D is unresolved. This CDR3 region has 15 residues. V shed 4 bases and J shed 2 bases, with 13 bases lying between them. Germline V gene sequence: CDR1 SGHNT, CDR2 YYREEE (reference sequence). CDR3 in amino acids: CASSTRPLAGNTIYF. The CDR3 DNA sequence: TGTGCCAGCAGCACCAGGCCCCTCGCTGGAAACACCATATATTTT.

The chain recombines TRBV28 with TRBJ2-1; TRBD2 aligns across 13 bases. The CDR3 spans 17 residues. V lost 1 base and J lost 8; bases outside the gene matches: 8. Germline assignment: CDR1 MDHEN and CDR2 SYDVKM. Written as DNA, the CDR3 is TGTGCCAGCAGTTTATCGGGACTAGCGGGGCGAAGGGATGAGCAGTTCTTC. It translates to CASSLSGLAGRRDEQFF.

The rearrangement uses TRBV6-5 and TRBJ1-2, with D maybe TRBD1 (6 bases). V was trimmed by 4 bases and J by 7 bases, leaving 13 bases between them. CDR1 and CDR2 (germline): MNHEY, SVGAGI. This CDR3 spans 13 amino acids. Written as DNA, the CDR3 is TGTGCCAGCAGTTCCGGGACATACACTGGCTACACCTTC. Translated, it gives CASSSGTYTGYTF.

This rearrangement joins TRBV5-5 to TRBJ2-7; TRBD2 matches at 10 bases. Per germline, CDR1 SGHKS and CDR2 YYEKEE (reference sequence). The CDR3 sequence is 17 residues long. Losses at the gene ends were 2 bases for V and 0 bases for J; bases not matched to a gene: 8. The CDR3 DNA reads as TGTGCCAGCAGCTTTGGTAGCGGGAGGCCGAGCTCCTACGAGCAGTACTTC. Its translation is CASSFGSGRPSSYEQYF.

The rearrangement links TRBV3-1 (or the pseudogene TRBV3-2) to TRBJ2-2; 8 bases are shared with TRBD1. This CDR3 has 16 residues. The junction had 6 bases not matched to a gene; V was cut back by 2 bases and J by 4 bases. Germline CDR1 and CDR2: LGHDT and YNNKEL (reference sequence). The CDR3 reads CASSQQGAGITGELFF. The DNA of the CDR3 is TGTGCCAGCAGCCAACAGGGGGCGGGAATCACCGGGGAGCTGTTTTTT.

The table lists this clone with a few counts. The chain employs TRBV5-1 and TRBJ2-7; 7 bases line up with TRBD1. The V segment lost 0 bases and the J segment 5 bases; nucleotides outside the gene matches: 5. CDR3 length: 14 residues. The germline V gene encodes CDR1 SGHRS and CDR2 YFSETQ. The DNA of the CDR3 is TGCGCCAGCAGCTTGGGTGACAGGGTCCACGAGCAGTACTTC. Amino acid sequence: CASSLGDRVHEQYF.

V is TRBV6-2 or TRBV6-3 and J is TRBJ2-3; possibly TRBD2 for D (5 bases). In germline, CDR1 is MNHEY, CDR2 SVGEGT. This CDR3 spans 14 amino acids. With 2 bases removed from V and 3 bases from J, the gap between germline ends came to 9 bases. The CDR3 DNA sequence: TGTGCCAGCAGTTACGTCGCGGGTACAGATACGCAGTATTTT. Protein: CASSYVAGTDTQYF.

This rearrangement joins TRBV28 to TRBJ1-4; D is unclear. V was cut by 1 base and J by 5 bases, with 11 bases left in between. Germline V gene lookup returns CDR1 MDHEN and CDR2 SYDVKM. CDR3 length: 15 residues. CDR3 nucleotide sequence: TGTGCCAGCAGTTTATCCTCTCTGGGCAATGAAAAACTGTTTTTT. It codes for CASSLSSLGNEKLFF.

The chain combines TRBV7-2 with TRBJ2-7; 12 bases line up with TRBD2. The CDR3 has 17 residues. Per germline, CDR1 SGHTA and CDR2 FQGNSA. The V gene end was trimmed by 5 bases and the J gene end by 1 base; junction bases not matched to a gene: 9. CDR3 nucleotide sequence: TGTGCCAGCAGCGCCCGACTAGCGGGGGAGCATTCCTACGAGCAGTACTTC. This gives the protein CASSARLAGEHSYEQYF.

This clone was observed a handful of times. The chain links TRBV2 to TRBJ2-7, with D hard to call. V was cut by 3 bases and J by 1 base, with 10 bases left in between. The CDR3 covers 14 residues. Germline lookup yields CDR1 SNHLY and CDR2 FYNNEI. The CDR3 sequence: CASSERRRSYEQYF. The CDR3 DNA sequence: TGTGCCAGCAGTGAGAGGCGCCGTTCCTACGAGCAGTACTTC.

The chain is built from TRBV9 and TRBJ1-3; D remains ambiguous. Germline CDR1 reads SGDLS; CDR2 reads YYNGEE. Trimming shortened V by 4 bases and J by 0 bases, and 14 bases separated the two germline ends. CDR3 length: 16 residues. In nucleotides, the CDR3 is TGTGCCAGCAGCTCGGGTCTGATACTCTCTGGAAACACCATATATTTT. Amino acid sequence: CASSSGLILSGNTIYF.

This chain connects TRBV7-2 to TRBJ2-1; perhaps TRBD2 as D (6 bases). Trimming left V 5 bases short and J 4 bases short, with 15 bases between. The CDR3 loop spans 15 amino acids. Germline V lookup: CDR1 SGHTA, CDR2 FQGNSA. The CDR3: CASSLESGVYNEQFF. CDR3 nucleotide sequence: TGTGCCAGCAGCCTCGAGTCGGGAGTATACAATGAGCAGTTCTTC.

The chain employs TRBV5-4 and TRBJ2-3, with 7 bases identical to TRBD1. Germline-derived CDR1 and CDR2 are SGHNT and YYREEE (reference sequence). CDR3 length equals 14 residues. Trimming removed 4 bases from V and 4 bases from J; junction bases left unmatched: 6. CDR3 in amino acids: CASSPGQVADTQYF. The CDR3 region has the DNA TGTGCCAGCAGCCCCGGACAGGTAGCAGATACGCAGTATTTT.